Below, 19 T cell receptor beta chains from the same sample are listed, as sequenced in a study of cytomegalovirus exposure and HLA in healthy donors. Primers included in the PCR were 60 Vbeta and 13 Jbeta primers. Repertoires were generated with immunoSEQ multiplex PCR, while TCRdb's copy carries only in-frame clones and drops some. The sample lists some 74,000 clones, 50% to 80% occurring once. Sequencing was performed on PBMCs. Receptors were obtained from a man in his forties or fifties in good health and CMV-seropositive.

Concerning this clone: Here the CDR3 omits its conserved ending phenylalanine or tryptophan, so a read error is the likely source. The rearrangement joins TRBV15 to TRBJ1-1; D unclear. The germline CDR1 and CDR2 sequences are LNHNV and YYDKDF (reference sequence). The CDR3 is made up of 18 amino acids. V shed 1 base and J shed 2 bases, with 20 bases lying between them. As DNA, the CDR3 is TGTGCCACCAGCAGAGTTGGAGGTTGGAAGGGAGGTAACACTGAAGCTTTCGTT. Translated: CATSRVGGWKGGNTEAFV.

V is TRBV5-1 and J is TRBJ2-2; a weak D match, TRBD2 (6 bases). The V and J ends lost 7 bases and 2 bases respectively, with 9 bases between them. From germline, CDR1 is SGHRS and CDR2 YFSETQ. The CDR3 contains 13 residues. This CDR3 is CASRRGNTGELFF. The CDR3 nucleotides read TGCGCCAGCCGGAGGGGAAACACCGGGGAGCTGTTTTTT. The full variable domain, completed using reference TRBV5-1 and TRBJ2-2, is KAGVTQTPRYLIKTRGQQVTLSCSPISGHRSVSWYQQTPGQGLQFLFEYFSETQRNKGNFPGRFSGRQFSNSRSEMNVSTLELGDSALYLCASRRGNTGELFFGEGSRLTVL.

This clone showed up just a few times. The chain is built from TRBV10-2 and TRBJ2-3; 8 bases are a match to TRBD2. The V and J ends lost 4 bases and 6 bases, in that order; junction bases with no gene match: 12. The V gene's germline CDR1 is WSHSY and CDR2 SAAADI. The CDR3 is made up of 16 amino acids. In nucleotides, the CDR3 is TGCGCCAGCAGTGGCGGCTGGTCGGGGGGGCCGGATACGCAGTATTTT. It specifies CASSGGWSGGPDTQYF.

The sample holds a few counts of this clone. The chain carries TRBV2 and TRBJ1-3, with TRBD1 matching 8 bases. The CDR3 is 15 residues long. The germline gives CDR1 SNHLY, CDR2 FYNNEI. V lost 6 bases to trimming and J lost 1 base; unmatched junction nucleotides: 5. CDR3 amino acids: CASSPRTGSGNTIYF. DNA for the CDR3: TGTGCCAGCAGCCCGAGGACAGGGTCTGGAAACACCATATATTTT.

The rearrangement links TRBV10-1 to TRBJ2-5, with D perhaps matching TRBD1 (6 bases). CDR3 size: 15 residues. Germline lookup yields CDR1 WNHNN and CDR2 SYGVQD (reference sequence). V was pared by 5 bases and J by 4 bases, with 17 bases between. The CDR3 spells CASSNPGHIRETQYF. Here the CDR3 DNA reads TGCGCCAGCAGTAACCCGGGACACATACGAGAGACCCAGTACTTC.

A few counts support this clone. DNA of the CDR3: TGTGCCAGTAATGGCTACAGTTACAATGAGCAGTTCTTC. Translating it yields CASNGYSYNEQFF. The chain recombines TRBV19 with TRBJ2-1; no firm D call. The V gene lost 7 bases and the J gene lost 4 bases, with 11 bases spanning the gap. This CDR3 is 13 amino acids long. CDR1 is LNHDA, CDR2 SQIVND, per germline (reference sequence).

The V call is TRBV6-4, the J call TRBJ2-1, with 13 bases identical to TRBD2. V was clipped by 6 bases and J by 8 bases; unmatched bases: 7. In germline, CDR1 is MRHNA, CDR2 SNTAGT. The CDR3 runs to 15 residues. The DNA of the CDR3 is TGTGCCAGCAGCCGACTAGCGGGGGGCGAGGATGAGCAGTTCTTC. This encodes CASSRLAGGEDEQFF.

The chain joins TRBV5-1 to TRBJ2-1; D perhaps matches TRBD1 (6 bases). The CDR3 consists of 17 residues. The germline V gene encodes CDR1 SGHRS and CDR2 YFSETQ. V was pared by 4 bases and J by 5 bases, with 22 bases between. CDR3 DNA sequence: TGCGCCAGCAGCCCGGGGCCCCAGGGGTGGAGAGACAATGAGCAGTTCTTC. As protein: CASSPGPQGWRDNEQFF.

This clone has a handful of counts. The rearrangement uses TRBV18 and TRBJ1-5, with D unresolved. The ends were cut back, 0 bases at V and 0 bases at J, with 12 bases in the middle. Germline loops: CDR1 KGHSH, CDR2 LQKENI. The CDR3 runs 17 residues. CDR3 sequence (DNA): TGTGCCAGCTCACCACCGTTAGGACTGGGTAGCAATCAGCCCCAGCATTTT. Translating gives CASSPPLGLGSNQPQHF. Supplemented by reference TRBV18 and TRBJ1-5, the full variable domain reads NAGVMQNPRHLVRRRGQEARLRCSPMKGHSHVYWYRQLPEEGLKFMVYLQKENIIDESGMPKERFSAEFPKEGPSILRIQQVVRGDSAAYFCASSPPLGLGSNQPQHFGDGTRLSIL.

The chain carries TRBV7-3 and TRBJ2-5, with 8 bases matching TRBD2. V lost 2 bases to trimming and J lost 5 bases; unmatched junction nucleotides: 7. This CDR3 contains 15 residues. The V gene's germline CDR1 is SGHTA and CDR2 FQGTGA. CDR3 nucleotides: TGTGCCAGCAGCTTAGCGGGGGGTTCCGCCGAGACCCAGTACTTC. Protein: CASSLAGGSAETQYF.

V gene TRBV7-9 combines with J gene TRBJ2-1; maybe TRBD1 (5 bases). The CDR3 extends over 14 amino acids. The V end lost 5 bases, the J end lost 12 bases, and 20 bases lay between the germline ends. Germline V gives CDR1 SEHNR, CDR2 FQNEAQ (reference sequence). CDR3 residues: CASSPTQGPPPQFF. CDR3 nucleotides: TGTGCCAGCAGCCCCACTCAGGGTCCCCCCCCGCAGTTCTTC.

CDR3 loop: CASSVDPAYEQYF. DNA of the CDR3: TGTGCCAGCAGCGTAGACCCCGCGTACGAGCAGTACTTC. The rearrangement uses TRBV9 and TRBJ2-7; D gene ambiguous. Germline V CDR1 and CDR2: SGDLS, YYNGEE. V was shortened by 0 bases and J by 4 bases, with 8 bases between the two germline ends. The CDR3 is 13 residues long.

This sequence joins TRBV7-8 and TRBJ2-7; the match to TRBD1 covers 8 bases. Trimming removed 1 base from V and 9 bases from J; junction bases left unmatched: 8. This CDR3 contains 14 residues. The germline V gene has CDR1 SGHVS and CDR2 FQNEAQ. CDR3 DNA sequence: TGTGCCAGCAGCTTAGATGGACAGGGTTATTCGCAGTACTTC. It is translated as CASSLDGQGYSQYF.

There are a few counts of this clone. CDR3 sequence (DNA): TGTGCCAGCAGTCCCCGGGACAGGGTCTCACCCCTCCACTTT. It translates to CASSPRDRVSPLHF. This chain links TRBV27 with TRBJ1-6; 9 nucleotides line up with TRBD1. The CDR3 has 14 amino acids. V gave up 5 bases and J gave up 10 bases; unmatched junction bases: 6. Germline V gene sequence: CDR1 MNHEY, CDR2 SMNVEV (reference sequence).

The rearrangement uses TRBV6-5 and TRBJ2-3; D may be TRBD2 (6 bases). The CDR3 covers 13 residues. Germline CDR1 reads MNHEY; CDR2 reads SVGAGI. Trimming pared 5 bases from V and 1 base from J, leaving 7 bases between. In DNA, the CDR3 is TGTGCCAGCAGTACGGGGGGCACAGATACGCAGTATTTT. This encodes CASSTGGTDTQYF.

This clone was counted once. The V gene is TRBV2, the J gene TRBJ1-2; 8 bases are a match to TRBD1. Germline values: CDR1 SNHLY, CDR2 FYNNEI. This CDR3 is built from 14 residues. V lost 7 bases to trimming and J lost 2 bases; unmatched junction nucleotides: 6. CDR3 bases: TGTGCCAGCAACCCACAGGGGGTGAACTATGGCTACACCTTC. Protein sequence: CASNPQGVNYGYTF.

CDR3 nucleotide sequence: TGTGCCAGCAGCTCCCCTCCTAGCGGGGATAGTGGTGAGCAGTTCTTC. It is translated as CASSSPPSGDSGEQFF. The chain carries TRBV7-2 and TRBJ2-1; TRBD2 matches at 9 bases. The V segment lost 4 bases and the J segment 9 bases; nucleotides outside the gene matches: 13. Germline assignment: CDR1 SGHTA and CDR2 FQGNSA. The CDR3 is made up of 16 amino acids. The whole variable domain, remainder taken from reference TRBV7-2 and TRBJ2-1, is GAGVSQSPSNKVTEKGKDVELRCDPISGHTALYWYRQSLGQGLEFLIYFQGNSAPDKSGLPSDRFSAERTGGSVSTLTIQRTQQEDSAVYLCASSSPPSGDSGEQFFGPGTRLTVL.

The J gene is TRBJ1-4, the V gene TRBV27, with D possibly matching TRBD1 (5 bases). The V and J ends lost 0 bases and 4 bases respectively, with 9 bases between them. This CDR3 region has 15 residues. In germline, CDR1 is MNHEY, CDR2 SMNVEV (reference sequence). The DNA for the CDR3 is TGTGCCAGCAGTTTATCATGGACAAGTAATGAAAAACTGTTTTTT. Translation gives CASSLSWTSNEKLFF.

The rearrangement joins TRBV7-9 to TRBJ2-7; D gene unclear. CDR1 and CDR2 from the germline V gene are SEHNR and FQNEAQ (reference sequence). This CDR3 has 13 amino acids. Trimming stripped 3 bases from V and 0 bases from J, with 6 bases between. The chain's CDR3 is CASSFAYSYEQYF. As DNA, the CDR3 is TGTGCCAGCAGCTTCGCCTACTCCTACGAGCAGTACTTC.